A single T cell receptor (beta chain) is shown here with its context. What it recognizes is unknown. Other nucleotide sequences from this sample produce the same CDR3. These data belong to a study of shared clonotypes between healthy human individuals. Overall study context: Per-donor plates numbered three CD4 naive, three CD4 memory, two CD8 naive and one CD8 memory. Study-level points and caveats: Relative to clonotypes present in all four donors, those not shared had lower generation probabilities. When naive CD4 clonotypes were compared across several donors, approximately 5% were shared.

Donors included only healthy HIV-negative adults lacking recent acute infections or vaccinations. The germline gives CDR1 SGHTA, CDR2 FQGTGA. CDR3 length equals 15 residues. V gave up 5 bases and J gave up 2 bases; unmatched junction bases: 7. Using immunoSEQ multiplex PCR, the repertoire was profiled, and TCRdb retains in-frame clones only, with some absent. This table holds around 1.1 million clones, 70% to 80% found once. The sequencing input was memory CD4+ T cells from PBMCs. Specified subset: CD45RA-negative fraction. The receptor was derived from a man younger than 35 in good health. Some clones in this sample may be carry-over from other donors' samples. This chain uses TRBV7-3 with TRBJ1-1; the match to TRBD1 covers 8 bases. The CDR3, as DNA: TGTGCCAGCAGCCTGCTCGGACAGGGAAACACTGAAGCTTTCTTT. This translates into CASSLLGQGNTEAFF.